These T cell receptor beta chains were read from a single sample in a study of blood T cell repertoires in COVID-19. Sequencing used immunoSEQ multiplex PCR; TCRdb keeps in-frame clones, though not all of them. The sample contains about 170,000 clones, approximately 85% of which appear only once. Sequencing input: peripheral blood. The receptors come from a man aged 35 to 55 who had recovered from COVID-19. Each CDR3 is given with its conserved first and last residue. Fields, in order: V gene, clone size, J gene, D gene, CDR3 DNA, CDR3 protein. D genes are given only for firm matches. Size is stated for part of the rows, as once, few or many counts, or as a class when the clone is expanded.

>TRBV5-6|.|TRBJ1-3|.
TGTGCCAGCAGCTTTGGCAGGGGCGCCTCTGGAAACACCATATATTTT
CASSFGRGASGNTIYF
>TRBV12-3/TRBV12-4|.|TRBJ1-2|TRBD1
TGTGCCAGTTATTCAGGGGGAGATGGCTACACCTTC
CASYSGGDGYTF
>TRBV20-1|.|TRBJ1-3|.
TGCAGTGCTAGTGAGGGCCCTGGAAACACCATATATTTT
CSASEGPGNTIYF
>TRBV3-1/TRBV3-2|.|TRBJ2-7|TRBD2
TGTGCCAGCAGCCAAGGGGCGGGGGTGCCTTGGTGTGAGCAGTACTTC
CASSQGAGVPWCEQYF
>TRBV19|.|TRBJ2-1|.
TGTGCCAGTCTACCTCTGGGGACTGGGGATGAGCAGTTCTTC
CASLPLGTGDEQFF
>TRBV2|.|TRBJ2-7|.
TGTGCCAGCAGTGAAGTAAAGGGCGGGTCCTACGAGCAGTACTTC
CASSEVKGGSYEQYF
>TRBV6-6|.|TRBJ2-4|TRBD2
TGTGCCAGCAGTCCAACCGGGACTAGCAAAAACATTCAGTACTTC
CASSPTGTSKNIQYF
>TRBV28|.|TRBJ1-2|TRBD1
TGTGCCAGCAGTCCGACAGGGGGCGATGGCTACACCTTC
CASSPTGGDGYTF
>TRBV6-5|.|TRBJ1-2|.
TGTGCCAGCAGTTACGACGGGATGGGCTACACCTTC
CASSYDGMGYTF
>TRBV4-3|.|TRBJ1-2|.
TGCGCCAGCAGCCAAGTGAGGAACTATGGCTACACCTTC
CASSQVRNYGYTF
>TRBV5-6|.|TRBJ1-4|.
TGTGCCAGCAGCTCCGGGCGGGGAGGTGAAAAACTGTTTTTT
CASSSGRGGEKLFF
>TRBV19|.|TRBJ2-1|TRBD2
TGTGCCAGTAGTAGCGGACTAGGATTGGGTGAGCAGTTCTTC
CASSSGLGLGEQFF
>TRBV5-6|.|TRBJ2-6|.
TGTGCCAGCAGGGAGACAGGCTCTGGGGCCAACGTCCTGACTTTC
CASRETGSGANVLTF
>TRBV6-5|.|TRBJ1-4|TRBD1
TGTGCCAGCAGTTCTACAGGGGAAGGGGAAAAACTGTTTTTT
CASSSTGEGEKLFF
>TRBV29-1|.|TRBJ2-7|.
TGCAGCGTTGGGCCCACAGGGTTCGCAAGGTACTTC
CSVGPTGFARYF
>TRBV19|.|TRBJ1-1|TRBD1
TGTGCCAGTAGCCCGACAGGGGCGCAAATCACTGAAGCTTTCTTT
CASSPTGAQITEAFF
>TRBV12-5|.|TRBJ2-7|.
TGTGCTAGTGGTCCCGGGACCTACGAGCAGTACTTC
CASGPGTYEQYF
>TRBV7-9|.|TRBJ2-3|TRBD2
TGTGCCAGCAGCTCCCAACGGACTAGCGGGAGGGGAATAGGGGATACGCAGTATTTT
CASSSQRTSGRGIGDTQYF
>TRBV14|once|TRBJ2-6|.
TGTGCCAGCAGCCACACTCACTGTACTAACTCTGGGGCCAACGTCCTGACTTTC
CASSHTHCTNSGANVLTF
>TRBV7-2|few|TRBJ2-2|TRBD2
TGTGCCAGCAGCTTAGGGGGACTAGCGGGGGACACCGGGGAGCTGTTTTTT
CASSLGGLAGDTGELFF
>TRBV19|once|TRBJ1-5|.
TGTGCCACCAGGATGGGCCCCCAATATAGCAATCAGCCCCAGCATTTT
CATRMGPQYSNQPQHF
>TRBV10-3|.|TRBJ2-7|TRBD1
TGTGCCCTCTACAGGGGAAGTCGGTACTTC
CALYRGSRYF
>TRBV5-1|few|TRBJ2-5|.
TGCGCCAGCAGCCGAGGGGGTAGCGGGCAAGAGACCCAGTACTTC
CASSRGGSGQETQYF
>TRBV5-4|once|TRBJ2-2|TRBD2
TGTGCCAGCAGCTTGGCCTCACTAGCGGGAGTCACCGGGGAGCTGTTTTTT
CASSLASLAGVTGELFF
>TRBV4-2|.|TRBJ2-7|.
TGTGCCAGCAGCCAAGAGGAAAGTAACAGAGAGCAGTACTTC
CASSQEESNREQYF
>TRBV24-1|.|TRBJ1-2|.
TGTGCCACCAGTGAGGTGGGGCGTAACTATGGCTACACCTTC
CATSEVGRNYGYTF
>TRBV7-9|.|TRBJ2-7|TRBD1
TGTGCCAGCAGCCTCGGGACAGCCACCTACGAGCAGTACTTC
CASSLGTATYEQYF
>TRBV30|.|TRBJ2-3|TRBD1
TGTGCCTGGAGTGCGGGGACAGGCCTCACAGATACGCAGTATTTT
CAWSAGTGLTDTQYF
>TRBV4-2|.|TRBJ2-5|TRBD2
TGTGCCAGCAGCCAAGCCGGGGGAACTAGCGGGAGGGTAGGAGAGACCCAGTACTTC
CASSQAGGTSGRVGETQYF
>TRBV25-1|.|TRBJ2-3|.
TGTGCCAGCTCCTCCTCGGATACGCAGTATTTT
CASSSSDTQYF
>TRBV19|.|TRBJ1-2|TRBD1
TGTGCCAGTAGTACCGATATCCGGGACAGGGGGCACATCTATGGCTACACCTTC
CASSTDIRDRGHIYGYTF
>TRBV4-3|.|TRBJ2-1|TRBD1
TGCGCCAGCAGCCAGGAGGACAGGGCGGGCAATGAGCAGTTCTTC
CASSQEDRAGNEQFF
>TRBV7-8|.|TRBJ2-1|.
TGTGCCAGCAGCTTAGACCTAGGTCCTACTGAGCAGTTCTTC
CASSLDLGPTEQFF
>TRBV3-1/TRBV3-2|.|TRBJ2-1|TRBD2
TGTGCCAGCAGCCACGGACTAGCGTCTAAACGGGATGAGCAGTTCTTC
CASSHGLASKRDEQFF
>TRBV5-4|.|TRBJ1-2|.
TGTGCCAGCAGCTCCGAGGGTGGCTACACCTTC
CASSSEGGYTF
>TRBV27|.|TRBJ1-1|.
TGTGCCAGCAGTTTAGGGGGGGGGAACACTGAAGCTTTCTTT
CASSLGGGNTEAFF
>TRBV11-2|.|TRBJ1-1|.
TGTGCCAGCAGCCAATCTACTAACACTGAAGCTTTCTTT
CASSQSTNTEAFF
>TRBV7-8|.|TRBJ1-1|TRBD1
TGTGCCAGCAGCTTATACGACAGGGTGGCCAGCACTGAAGCTTTCTTT
CASSLYDRVASTEAFF
>TRBV29-1|once|TRBJ1-4|TRBD1
TGCAGCGCCGTACCAGGGGGTTCTAATGAAAAACTGTTTTTT
CSAVPGGSNEKLFF
>TRBV7-6|once|TRBJ2-1|.
TGTGCCAGCAGCACGGGACAGCCGGGGGTGGATGAGCAGTTCTTC
CASSTGQPGVDEQFF
>TRBV11-2|.|TRBJ1-1|.
TGTGCCAGCAGCCCACAGACATTTATGAACACTGAAGCTTTCTTT
CASSPQTFMNTEAFF
>TRBV18|.|TRBJ1-6|TRBD1
TGTGCCAGCTCACCGGGACAGGGGACGGGTTATAATTCACCCCTCCACTTT
CASSPGQGTGYNSPLHF
>TRBV24-1|few|TRBJ2-1|.
TGTGCCACCAGTGGGCCAGGGGCATTAGCTGAGCAGTTCTTC
CATSGPGALAEQFF